This T cell receptor (beta chain) was found in a study of blood T cells in healthy people across ages. Overall study: About one barcoded beta molecule per two T cells was captured by template switching.

The V end was cut by 0 bases, the J end by 5 bases, with 11 bases between. CDR3 length equals 15 residues. Germline-derived CDR1 and CDR2 are SGHRS and YFSETQ. Samples had at least 7 million PBMCs isolated from them. Study observations and caveats: There were more naive CD4+ cells and higher diversity in long-lived donors than in aged donors.

For the second PCR, which ran for about 7 to 12 cycles, a sample-barcoded 5' primer and a J-beta primer mix were used. One entry per CDR3 protein, called by TCRdb with MiXCR from the 5' RACE reads. The table has hundreds of thousands of distinct CDR3 sequences, around a fifth seen once; the top ten hold 3.5% to 4%. This clonotype was detected a few times. The antigen is unknown. The chain joins TRBV5-1 to TRBJ1-4, with D unclear. The sample was blood. This sequence was found in a man between 65 and 85 years old in good health. The CDR3, as DNA: TGCGCCAGCAGCTTGGAAGGGTCGCGGAATGAAAAACTGTTTTTT. It is translated as CASSLEGSRNEKLFF.